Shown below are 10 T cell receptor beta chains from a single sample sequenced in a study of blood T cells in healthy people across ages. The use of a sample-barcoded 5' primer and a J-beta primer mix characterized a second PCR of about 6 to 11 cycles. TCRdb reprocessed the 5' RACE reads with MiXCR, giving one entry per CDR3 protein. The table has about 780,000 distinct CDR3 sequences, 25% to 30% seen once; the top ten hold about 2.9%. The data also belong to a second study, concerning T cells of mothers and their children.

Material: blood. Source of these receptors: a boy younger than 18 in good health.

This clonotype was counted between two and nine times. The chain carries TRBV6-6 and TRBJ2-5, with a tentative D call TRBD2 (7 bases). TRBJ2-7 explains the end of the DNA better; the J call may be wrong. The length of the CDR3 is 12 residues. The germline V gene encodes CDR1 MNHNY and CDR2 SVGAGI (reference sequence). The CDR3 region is CASTGGPYEQYF. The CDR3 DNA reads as TGTGCCAGCACCGGGGGGCCCTACGAGCAGTACTTC.

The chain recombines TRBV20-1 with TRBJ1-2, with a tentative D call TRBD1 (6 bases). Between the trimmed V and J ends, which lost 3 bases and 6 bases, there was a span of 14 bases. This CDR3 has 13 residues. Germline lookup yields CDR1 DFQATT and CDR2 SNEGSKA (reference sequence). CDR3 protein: CSARALQGHGYTF. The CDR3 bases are TGCAGTGCTAGGGCCTTACAGGGTCATGGCTACACCTTC.

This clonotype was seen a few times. CDR3 in DNA: TGCGCCAGCAGCTTGGGGCACAAAGAGACCCAGTACTTC. Amino acid sequence: CASSLGHKETQYF. The chain carries TRBV5-1 and TRBJ2-5; D is unclear. The CDR3 consists of 13 residues. Per the germline V gene, CDR1 is SGHRS and CDR2 is YFSETQ. V lost 0 bases and J 3 bases, leaving 6 bases between the germline ends.

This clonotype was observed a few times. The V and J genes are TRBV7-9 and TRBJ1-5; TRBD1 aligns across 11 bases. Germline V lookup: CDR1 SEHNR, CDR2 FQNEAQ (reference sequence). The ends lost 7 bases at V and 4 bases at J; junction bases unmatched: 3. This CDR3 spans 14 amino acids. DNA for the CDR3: TGTGCCAGCACCGGACAGGGGGCGAATCAGCCCCAGCATTTT. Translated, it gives CASTGQGANQPQHF.

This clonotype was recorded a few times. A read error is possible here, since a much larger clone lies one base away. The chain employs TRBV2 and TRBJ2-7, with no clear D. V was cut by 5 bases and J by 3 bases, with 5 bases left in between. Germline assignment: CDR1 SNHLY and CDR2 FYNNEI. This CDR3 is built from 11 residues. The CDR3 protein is CASSFDYEQYF. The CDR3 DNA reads TGTGCCAGCAGTTTCGACTACGAGCAGTACTTC.

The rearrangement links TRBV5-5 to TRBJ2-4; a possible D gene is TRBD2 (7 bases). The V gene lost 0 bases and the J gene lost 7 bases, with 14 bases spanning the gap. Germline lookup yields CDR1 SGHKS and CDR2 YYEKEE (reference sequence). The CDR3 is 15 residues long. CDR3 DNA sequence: TGTGCCAGCAGCTTGGGGGGGGGCAGATCGAACATTCAGTACTTC. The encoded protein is CASSLGGGRSNIQYF. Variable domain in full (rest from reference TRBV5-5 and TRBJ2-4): DAGVTQSPTHLIKTRGQQVTLRCSPISGHKSVSWYQQVLGQGPQFIFQYYEKEERGRGNFPDRFSARQFPNYSSELNVNALLLGDSALYLCASSLGGGRSNIQYFGAGTRLSVL.

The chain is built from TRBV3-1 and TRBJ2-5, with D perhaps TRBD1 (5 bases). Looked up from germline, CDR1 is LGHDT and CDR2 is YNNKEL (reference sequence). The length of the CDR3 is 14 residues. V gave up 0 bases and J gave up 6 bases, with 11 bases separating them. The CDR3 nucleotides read TGTGCCAGCAGCCAAGAACTCTTGGGGCAGACCCAGTACTTC. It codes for CASSQELLGQTQYF.

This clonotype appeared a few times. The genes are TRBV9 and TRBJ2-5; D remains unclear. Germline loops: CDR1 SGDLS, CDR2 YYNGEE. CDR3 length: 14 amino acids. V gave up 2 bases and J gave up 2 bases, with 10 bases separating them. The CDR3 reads CASSVSGQQETQYF. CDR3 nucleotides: TGTGCCAGCAGCGTTTCCGGTCAGCAAGAGACCCAGTACTTC.

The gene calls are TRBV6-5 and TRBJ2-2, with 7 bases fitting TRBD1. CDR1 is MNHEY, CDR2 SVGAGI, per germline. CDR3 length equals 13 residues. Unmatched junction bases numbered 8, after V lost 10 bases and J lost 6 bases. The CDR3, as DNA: TGTGCCACCCGAGACAGGGCCGCCGGGGAGCTGTTTTTT. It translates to CATRDRAAGELFF.

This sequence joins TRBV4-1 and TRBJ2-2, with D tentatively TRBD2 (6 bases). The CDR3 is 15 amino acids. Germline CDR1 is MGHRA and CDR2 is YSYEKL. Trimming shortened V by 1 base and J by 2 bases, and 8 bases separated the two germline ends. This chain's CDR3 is CASSQGLDNTGELFF. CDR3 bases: TGCGCCAGCAGCCAAGGACTAGACAACACCGGGGAGCTGTTTTTT.